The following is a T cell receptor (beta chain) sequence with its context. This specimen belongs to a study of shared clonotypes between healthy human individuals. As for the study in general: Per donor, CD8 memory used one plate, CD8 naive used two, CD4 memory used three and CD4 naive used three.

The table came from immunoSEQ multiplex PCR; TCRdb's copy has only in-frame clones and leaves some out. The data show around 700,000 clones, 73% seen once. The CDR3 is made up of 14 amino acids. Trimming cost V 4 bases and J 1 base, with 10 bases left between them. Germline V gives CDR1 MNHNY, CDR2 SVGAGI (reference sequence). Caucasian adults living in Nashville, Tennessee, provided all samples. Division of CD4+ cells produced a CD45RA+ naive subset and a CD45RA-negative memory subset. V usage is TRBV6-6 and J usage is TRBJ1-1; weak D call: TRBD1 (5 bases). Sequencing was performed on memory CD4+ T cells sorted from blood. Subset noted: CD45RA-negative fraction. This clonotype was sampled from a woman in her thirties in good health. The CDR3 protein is CASSWGLANTEAFF. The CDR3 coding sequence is TGTGCCAGCAGTTGGGGACTGGCGAACACTGAAGCTTTCTTT.